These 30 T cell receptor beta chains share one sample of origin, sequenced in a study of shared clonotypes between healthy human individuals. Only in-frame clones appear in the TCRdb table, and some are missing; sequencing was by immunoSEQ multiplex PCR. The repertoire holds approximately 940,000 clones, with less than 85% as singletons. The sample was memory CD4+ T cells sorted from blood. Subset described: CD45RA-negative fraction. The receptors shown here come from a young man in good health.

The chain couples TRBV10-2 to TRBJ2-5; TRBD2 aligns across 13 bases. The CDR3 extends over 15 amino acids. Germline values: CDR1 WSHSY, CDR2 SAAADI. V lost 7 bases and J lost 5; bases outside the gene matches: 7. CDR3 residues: CASIRTSGSMETQYF. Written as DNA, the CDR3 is TGCGCCAGCATCCGGACTAGCGGGAGCATGGAGACCCAGTACTTC.

Here the CDR3 reads CASSLPQDGYGYTF. The CDR3, as DNA: TGCGCCAGCAGCTTACCACAGGACGGCTATGGCTACACCTTC. The chain is built from TRBV5-1 and TRBJ1-2; possibly TRBD1 for D (5 bases). Trimming left V 2 bases short and J 4 bases short, with 12 bases between. This CDR3 has 14 amino acids. Germline lookup yields CDR1 SGHRS and CDR2 YFSETQ.

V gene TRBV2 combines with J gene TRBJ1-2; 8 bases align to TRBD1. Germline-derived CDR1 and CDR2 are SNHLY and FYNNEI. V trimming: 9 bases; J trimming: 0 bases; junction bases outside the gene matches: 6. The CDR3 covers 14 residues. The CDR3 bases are TGTGCCAGTGATAGGACAGGGACTAACTATGGCTACACCTTC. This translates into CASDRTGTNYGYTF.

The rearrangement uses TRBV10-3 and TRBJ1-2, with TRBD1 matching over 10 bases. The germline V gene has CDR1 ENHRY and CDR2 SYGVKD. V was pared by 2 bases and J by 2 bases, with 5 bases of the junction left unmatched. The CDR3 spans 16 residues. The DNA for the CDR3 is TGTGCCATCAGTGAGAAACCGGGACAGGGGAACTATGGCTACACCTTC. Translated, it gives CAISEKPGQGNYGYTF.

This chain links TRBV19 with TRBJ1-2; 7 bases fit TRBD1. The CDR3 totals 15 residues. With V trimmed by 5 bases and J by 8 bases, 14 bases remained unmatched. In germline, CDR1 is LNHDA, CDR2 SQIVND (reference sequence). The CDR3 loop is CASSSGTQGTAGYTF. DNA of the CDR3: TGTGCCAGTAGTTCCGGGACCCAAGGGACAGCCGGCTACACCTTC. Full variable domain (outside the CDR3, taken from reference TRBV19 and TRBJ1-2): DGGITQSPKYLFRKEGQNVTLSCEQNLNHDAMYWYRQDPGQGLRLIYYSQIVNDFQKGDIAEGYSVSREKKESFPLTVTSAQKNPTAFYLCASSSGTQGTAGYTFGSGTRLTVV.

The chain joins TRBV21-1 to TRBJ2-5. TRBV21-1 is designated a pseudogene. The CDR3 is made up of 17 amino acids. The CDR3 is CASSKEDWDLRQETQYF. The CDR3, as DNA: TGTGCCAGCAGCAAAGAGGATTGGGATCTCCGACAAGAGACCCAGTACTTC.

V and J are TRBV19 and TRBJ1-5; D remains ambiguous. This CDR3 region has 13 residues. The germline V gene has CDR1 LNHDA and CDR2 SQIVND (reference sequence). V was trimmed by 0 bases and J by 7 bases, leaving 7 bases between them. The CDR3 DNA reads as TGTGCCAGTAGTATAGAGGTTAGGCAGCCCCAGCATTTT. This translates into CASSIEVRQPQHF.

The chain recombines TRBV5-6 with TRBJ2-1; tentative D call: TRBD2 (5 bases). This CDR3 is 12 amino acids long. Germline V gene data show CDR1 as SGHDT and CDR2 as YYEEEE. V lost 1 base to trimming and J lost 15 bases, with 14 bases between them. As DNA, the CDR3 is TGTGCCAGCAGCTTGCCGGACTCGAGTTTGTTCTTC. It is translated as CASSLPDSSLFF.

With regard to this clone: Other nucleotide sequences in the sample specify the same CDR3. CDR3 amino acids: CATSREGNQPQHF. The CDR3, as DNA: TGTGCCACCAGCAGGGAAGGAAATCAGCCCCAGCATTTT. The chain uses TRBV15 and TRBJ1-5; D gene ambiguous. There are 13 residues in the CDR3. The V gene's germline CDR1 is LNHNV and CDR2 YYDKDF (reference sequence). Trimming removed 3 bases from V and 4 bases from J, with 7 bases in between. The full variable domain, in which reference TRBV15 and TRBJ1-5 provide the parts outside the CDR3, is DAMVIQNPRYQVTQFGKPVTLSCSQTLNHNVMYWYQQKSSQAPKLLFHYYDKDFNNEADTPDNFQSRRPNTSFCFLDIRSPGLGDTAMYLCATSREGNQPQHFGDGTRLSIL.

The CDR3 spells CAWSVTRTSGGNTGELFF. The CDR3 DNA is TGTGCCTGGAGTGTAACCAGGACTAGCGGGGGGAACACCGGGGAGCTGTTTTTT. V is TRBV30 and J is TRBJ2-2, with 13 nucleotides matching TRBD2. The trim removed 0 bases at V and 1 base at J, leaving 5 bases unmatched. CDR1 is GTSNPN and CDR2 is SVGIG in the germline V gene (reference sequence). The CDR3 runs to 18 residues. The whole variable domain, remainder taken from reference TRBV30 and TRBJ2-2, is SQTIHQWPATLVQPVGSPLSLECTVEGTSNPNLYWYRQAAGRGLQLLFYSVGIGQISSEVPQNLSASRPQDRQFILSSKKLLLSDSGFYLCAWSVTRTSGGNTGELFFGEGSRLTVL.

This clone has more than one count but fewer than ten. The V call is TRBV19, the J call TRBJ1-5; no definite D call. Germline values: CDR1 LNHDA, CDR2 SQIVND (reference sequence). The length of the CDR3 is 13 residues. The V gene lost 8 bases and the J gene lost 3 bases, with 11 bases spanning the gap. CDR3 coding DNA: TGTGCCAGTGCCAAGGCGCACAATCAGCCCCAGCATTTT. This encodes CASAKAHNQPQHF.

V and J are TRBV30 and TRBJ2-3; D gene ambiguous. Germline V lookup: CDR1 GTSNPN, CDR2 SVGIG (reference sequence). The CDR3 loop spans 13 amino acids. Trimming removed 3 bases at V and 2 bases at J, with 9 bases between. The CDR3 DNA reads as TGTGCCTGGAGGAGGATGGTCACAGATACGCAGTATTTT. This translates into CAWRRMVTDTQYF.

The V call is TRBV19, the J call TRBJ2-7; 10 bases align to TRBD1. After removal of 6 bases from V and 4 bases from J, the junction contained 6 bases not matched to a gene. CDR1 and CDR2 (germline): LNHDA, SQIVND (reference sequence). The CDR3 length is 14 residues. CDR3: CASRKDRGRYEQYF. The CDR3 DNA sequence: TGTGCCAGTAGAAAAGACAGGGGGCGATACGAGCAGTACTTC.

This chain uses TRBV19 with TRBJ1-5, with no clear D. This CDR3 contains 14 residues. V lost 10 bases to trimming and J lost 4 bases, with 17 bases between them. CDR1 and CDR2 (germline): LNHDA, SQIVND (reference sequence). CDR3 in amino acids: CATSGRTVNQPQHF. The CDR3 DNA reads TGTGCCACCAGTGGAAGGACGGTAAATCAGCCCCAGCATTTT.

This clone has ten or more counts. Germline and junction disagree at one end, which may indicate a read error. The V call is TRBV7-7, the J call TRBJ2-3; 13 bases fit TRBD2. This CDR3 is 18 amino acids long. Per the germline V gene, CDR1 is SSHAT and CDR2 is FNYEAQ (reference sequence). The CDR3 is CASSNPGLAGISTDTQYF. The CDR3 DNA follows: TGTGCTAGCAGCAACCCGGGACTAGCGGGGATTAGCACAGATACGCAGTATTTT.

This CDR3 is CASSFNKNTEAFF. The CDR3 coding sequence is TGCGCCAGCAGCTTCAACAAGAACACTGAAGCTTTCTTT. The rearrangement links TRBV5-1 to TRBJ1-1; D is undetermined. Trimming left V 2 bases short and J 1 base short, with 6 bases between. This CDR3 is built from 13 residues. Germline V gene data show CDR1 as SGHRS and CDR2 as YFSETQ.

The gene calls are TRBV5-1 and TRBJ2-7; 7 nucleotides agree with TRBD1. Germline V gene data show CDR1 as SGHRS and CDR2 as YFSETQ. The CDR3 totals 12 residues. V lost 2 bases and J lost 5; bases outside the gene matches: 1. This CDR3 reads CASSLGGHEQYF. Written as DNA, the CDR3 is TGCGCCAGCAGCTTAGGGGGCCACGAGCAGTACTTC.

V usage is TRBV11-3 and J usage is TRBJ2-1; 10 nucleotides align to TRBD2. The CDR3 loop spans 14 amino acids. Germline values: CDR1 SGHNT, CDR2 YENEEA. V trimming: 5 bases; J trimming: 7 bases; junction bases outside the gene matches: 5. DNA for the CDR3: TGTGCCAGCAGCGGGACTAGCGCCCGAAATGAGCAGTTCTTC. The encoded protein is CASSGTSARNEQFF.

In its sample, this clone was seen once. This CDR3 reads CASSQQGVVNNQPQHF. CDR3 sequence (DNA): TGTGCCAGCAGCCAACAGGGTGTCGTAAACAATCAGCCCCAGCATTTT. This chain uses TRBV7-2 with TRBJ1-5; the D gene is possibly TRBD1 (6 bases). The CDR3 covers 16 residues. V shed 5 bases and J shed 3 bases, with 17 bases lying between them. Germline-derived CDR1 and CDR2 are SGHTA and FQGNSA.

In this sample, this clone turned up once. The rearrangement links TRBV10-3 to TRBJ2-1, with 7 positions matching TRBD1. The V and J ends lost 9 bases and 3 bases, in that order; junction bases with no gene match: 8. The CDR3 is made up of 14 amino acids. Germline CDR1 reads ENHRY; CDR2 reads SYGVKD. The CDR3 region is CAIRGQAIYNEQFF. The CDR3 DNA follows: TGTGCCATTCGTGGACAGGCGATCTACAATGAGCAGTTCTTC.

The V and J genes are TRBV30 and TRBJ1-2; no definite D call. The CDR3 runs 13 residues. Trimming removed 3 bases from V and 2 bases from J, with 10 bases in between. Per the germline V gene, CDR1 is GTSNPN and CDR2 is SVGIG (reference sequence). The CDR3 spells CAWRRDLNYGYTF. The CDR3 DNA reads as TGTGCCTGGAGACGAGATCTAAACTATGGCTACACCTTC.

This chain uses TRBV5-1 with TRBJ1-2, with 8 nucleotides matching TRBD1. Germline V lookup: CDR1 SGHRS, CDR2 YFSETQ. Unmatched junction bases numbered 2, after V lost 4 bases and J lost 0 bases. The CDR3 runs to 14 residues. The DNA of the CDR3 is TGCGCCAGCAGCCGGGACAGGACTAACTATGGCTACACCTTC. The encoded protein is CASSRDRTNYGYTF.

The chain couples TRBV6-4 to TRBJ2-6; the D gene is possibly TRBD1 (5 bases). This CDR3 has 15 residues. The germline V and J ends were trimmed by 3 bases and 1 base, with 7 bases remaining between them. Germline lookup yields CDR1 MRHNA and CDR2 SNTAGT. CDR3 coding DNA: TGTGCCAGCAGTGAACAGGCGTCTGGGGCCAACGTCCTGACTTTC. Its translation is CASSEQASGANVLTF.

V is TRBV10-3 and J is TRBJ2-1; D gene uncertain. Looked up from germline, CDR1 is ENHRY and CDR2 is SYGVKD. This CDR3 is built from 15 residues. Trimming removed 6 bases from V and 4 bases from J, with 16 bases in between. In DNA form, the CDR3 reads TGTGCCATCAGCCAAGACTTAAACACTTACAATGAGCAGTTCTTC. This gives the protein CAISQDLNTYNEQFF.

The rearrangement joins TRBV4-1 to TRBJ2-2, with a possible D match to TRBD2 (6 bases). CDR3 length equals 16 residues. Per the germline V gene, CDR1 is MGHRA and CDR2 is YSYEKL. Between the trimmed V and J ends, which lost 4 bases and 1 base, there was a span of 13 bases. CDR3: CASSRGHGRNTGELFF. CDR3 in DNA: TGCGCCAGCAGCCGGGGTCACGGGAGGAACACCGGGGAGCTGTTTTTT.

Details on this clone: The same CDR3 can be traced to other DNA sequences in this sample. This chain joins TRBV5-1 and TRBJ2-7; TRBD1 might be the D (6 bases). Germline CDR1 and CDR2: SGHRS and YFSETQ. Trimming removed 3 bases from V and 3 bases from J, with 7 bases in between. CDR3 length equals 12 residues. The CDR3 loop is CASSSQGYEQYF. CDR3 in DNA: TGCGCCAGCAGCTCACAGGGCTACGAGCAGTACTTC.

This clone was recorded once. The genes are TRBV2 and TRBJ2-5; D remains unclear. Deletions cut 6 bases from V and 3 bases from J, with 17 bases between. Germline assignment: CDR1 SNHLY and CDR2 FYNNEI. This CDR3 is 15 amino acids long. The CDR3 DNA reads TGTGCCAGCAGCCCTGGAGTTGCCCACGAAGAGACCCAGTACTTC. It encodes CASSPGVAHEETQYF.

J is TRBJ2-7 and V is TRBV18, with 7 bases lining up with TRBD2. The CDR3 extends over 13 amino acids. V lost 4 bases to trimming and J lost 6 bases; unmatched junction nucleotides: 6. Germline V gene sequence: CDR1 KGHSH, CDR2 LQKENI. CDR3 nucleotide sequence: TGTGCCAGCTCACGGCTAGGGACTACCGAGCAGTACTTC. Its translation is CASSRLGTTEQYF.

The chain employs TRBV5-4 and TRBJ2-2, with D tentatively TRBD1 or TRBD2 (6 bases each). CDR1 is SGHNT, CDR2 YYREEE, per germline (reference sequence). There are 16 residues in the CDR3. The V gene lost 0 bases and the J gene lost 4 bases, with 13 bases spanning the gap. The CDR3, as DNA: TGTGCCAGCAGCTTGGGTACGGGGGCGTTCACCGGGGAGCTGTTTTTT. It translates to CASSLGTGAFTGELFF.

CDR3 in amino acids: CATSRDYLNEQYF. In DNA, the CDR3 is TGTGCCACCAGCAGGGACTACCTGAACGAGCAGTACTTC. The rearrangement uses TRBV15 and TRBJ2-7, with a weak D call TRBD2 (6 bases). The CDR3 has 13 residues. Trimming left V 3 bases short and J 5 bases short, with 11 bases between. Looked up from germline, CDR1 is LNHNV and CDR2 is YYDKDF (reference sequence).